The clone carrying this TCR beta chain was observed a few times. One junction end does not reproduce the germline sequence, and a read error may be involved. TCRdb re-called the 5' RACE reads through MiXCR, storing one row per CDR3 protein. The table lists around 250,000 distinct CDR3 sequences, 5.5% to 7.5% of them singletons. The data belong to a study of identical twins. The CDR3 runs 15 residues. CDR1 and CDR2 (germline): LGHNA, YNFKEQ. The same sample was also studied in work on T cells expressing NK-cell markers.

The sequencing input was CD8+ T cells sorted from blood. The V gene is TRBV4-2, the J gene TRBJ2-7; 7 bases map to TRBD2. The sequence derives from a woman aged 18-29 years in good health. In DNA form, the CDR3 reads TGTGCCAGCAGCAAAGAGGGGACTATCCTGGTTGAGCAGTACTTC. As protein: CASSKEGTILVEQYF.